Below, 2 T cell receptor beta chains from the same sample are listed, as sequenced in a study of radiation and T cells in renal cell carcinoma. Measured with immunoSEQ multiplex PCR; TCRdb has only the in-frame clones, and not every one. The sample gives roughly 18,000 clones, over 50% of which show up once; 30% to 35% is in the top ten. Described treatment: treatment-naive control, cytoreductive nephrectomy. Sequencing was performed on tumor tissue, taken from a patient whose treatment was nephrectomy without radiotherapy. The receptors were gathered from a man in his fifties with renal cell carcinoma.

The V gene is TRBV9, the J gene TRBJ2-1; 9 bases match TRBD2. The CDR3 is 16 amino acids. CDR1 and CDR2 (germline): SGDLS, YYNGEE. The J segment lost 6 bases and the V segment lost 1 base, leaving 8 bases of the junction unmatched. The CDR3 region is CASSVSRVAGANEQFF. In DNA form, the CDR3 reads TGTGCCAGCAGCGTATCCCGAGTAGCGGGAGCCAATGAGCAGTTCTTC.

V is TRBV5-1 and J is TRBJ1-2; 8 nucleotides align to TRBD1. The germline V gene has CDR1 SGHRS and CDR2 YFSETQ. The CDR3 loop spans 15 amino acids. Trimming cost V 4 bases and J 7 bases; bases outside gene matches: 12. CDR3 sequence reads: CASSLGQAAGGGYTF. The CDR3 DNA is TGCGCCAGCAGCCTGGGACAGGCCGCGGGAGGTGGCTACACCTTC. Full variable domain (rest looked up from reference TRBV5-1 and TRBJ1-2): KAGVTQTPRYLIKTRGQQVTLSCSPISGHRSVSWYQQTPGQGLQFLFEYFSETQRNKGNFPGRFSGRQFSNSRSEMNVSTLELGDSALYLCASSLGQAAGGGYTFGSGTRLTVV.